This T cell receptor (beta chain) appears in the sequencing data of a study of long-term antiretroviral therapy in people with HIV. In the study overall: It was about a decade after the earliest samples that the 2015 immediate-ART recommendation appeared. Study-wide results and limits: Among HIV repertoires, CDR3 length ranges were narrower than those of controls. Blood dates from 2004 to 2017, possibly under older ART regimens.

Sequencing used immunoSEQ v3.0 at survey level. Using immunoSEQ multiplex PCR, the repertoire was profiled, and TCRdb retains in-frame clones only, with some absent. The table includes under 15,000 clones, roughly 90% detected once. CDR3 length: 15 amino acids. The germline CDR1 and CDR2 sequences are SGHVS and FNYEAQ. V was cut by 3 bases and J by 2 bases, with 13 bases left in between. Comments on this clone: The antigen is undetermined.

The sequencing used unsorted PBMCs, collected 6.2 years after starting antiretroviral therapy. The receptor's source is a man between 35 and 55 years old with HIV. The chain joins TRBV7-6 to TRBJ2-5, with D unclear. The CDR3 nucleotides are TGTGCCAGCAGCTTCCTACCCTCCGGACAAGAGACCCAGTACTTC. Its protein product is CASSFLPSGQETQYF.